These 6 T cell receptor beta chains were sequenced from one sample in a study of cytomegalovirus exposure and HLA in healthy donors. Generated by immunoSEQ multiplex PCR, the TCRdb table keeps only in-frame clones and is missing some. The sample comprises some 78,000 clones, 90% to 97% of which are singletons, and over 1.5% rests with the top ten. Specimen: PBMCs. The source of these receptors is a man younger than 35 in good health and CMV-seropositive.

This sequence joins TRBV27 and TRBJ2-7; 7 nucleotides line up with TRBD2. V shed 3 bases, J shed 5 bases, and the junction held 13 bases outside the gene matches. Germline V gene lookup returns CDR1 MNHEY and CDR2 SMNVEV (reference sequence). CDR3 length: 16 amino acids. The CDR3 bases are TGTGCCAGCAGTTTTTCTCCCCCGCGCGGGAGTAACGAGCAGTACTTC. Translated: CASSFSPPRGSNEQYF.

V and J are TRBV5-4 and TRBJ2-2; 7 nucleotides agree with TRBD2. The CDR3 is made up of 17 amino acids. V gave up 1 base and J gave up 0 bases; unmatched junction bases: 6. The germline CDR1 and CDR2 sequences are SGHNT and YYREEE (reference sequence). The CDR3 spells CASSLLGGRSNTGELFF. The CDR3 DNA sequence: TGTGCCAGCAGCTTGCTGGGCGGGAGATCGAACACCGGGGAGCTGTTTTTT.

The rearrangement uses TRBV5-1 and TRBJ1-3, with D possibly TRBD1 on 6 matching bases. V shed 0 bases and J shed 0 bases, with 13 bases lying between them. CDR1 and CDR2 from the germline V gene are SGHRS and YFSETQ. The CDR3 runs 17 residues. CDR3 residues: CASSLEYIGGSGNTIYF. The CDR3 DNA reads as TGCGCCAGCAGCTTGGAATACATAGGGGGCTCTGGAAACACCATATATTTT.

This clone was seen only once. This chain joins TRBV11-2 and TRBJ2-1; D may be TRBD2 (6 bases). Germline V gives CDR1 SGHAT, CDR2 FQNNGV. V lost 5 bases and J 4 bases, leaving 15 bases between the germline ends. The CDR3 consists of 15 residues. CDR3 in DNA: TGTGCCAGCAGCAGGGACGGCGGGGAGTACAATGAGCAGTTCTTC. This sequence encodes CASSRDGGEYNEQFF.

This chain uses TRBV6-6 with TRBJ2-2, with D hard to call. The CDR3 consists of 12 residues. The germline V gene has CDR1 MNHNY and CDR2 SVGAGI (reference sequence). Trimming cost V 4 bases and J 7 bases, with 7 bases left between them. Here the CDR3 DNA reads TGTGCCAGCAGTTCCCTAGGCGGGGAGCTGTTTTTT. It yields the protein CASSSLGGELFF.

In nucleotides, the CDR3 is TGTGCCAGCAGCCAAGTCCGAGAGTACTATGGCTACACCTTC. Translation: CASSQVREYYGYTF. V is TRBV4-2 and J is TRBJ1-2; D call uncertain. The germline V gene has CDR1 LGHNA and CDR2 YNFKEQ. The CDR3 loop spans 14 amino acids. Deletions cut 1 base from V and 3 bases from J, with 9 bases between.